What follows are 10 T cell receptor beta chains derived from one specimen sequenced in a study of control samples from healthy donors and cancer patients. The protocol was immunoSEQ multiplex PCR, while the TCRdb copy is restricted to in-frame clones and leaves out a portion. The sample includes roughly 160,000 clones, approximately 86% of them seen just once. Specimen: blood. These receptors were taken from a woman in her twenties or thirties in good health.

V and J are TRBV6-1 and TRBJ1-2, with D possibly matching TRBD1 (6 bases). Germline V CDR1 and CDR2: MNHNS, SASEGT. This CDR3 spans 15 amino acids. Trimming took 3 bases from V and 7 from J, leaving 18 bases between them. CDR3: CASSETRGGPSGYTF. In DNA form, the CDR3 reads TGTGCCAGCAGTGAGACCCGAGGGGGGCCGAGTGGCTACACCTTC.

The chain joins TRBV9 to TRBJ1-1, with a weak D call TRBD1 (6 bases). The CDR3 length is 15 residues. Germline loops: CDR1 SGDLS, CDR2 YYNGEE. Trimming pared 4 bases from V and 0 bases from J, leaving 13 bases between. The CDR3 here is CASSPLGGLNTEAFF. The CDR3 nucleotides are TGTGCCAGCAGCCCCCTCGGGGGCCTGAACACTGAAGCTTTCTTT.

The chain uses TRBV15 and TRBJ2-3, with 8 bases that match TRBD1. This CDR3 spans 15 amino acids. Trimming removed 3 bases from V and 0 bases from J; junction bases left unmatched: 2. Germline V gives CDR1 LNHNV, CDR2 YYDKDF (reference sequence). The CDR3 loop is CATSRDRVSTDTQYF. As DNA, the CDR3 is TGTGCCACCAGCAGGGACAGGGTCAGCACAGATACGCAGTATTTT.

On this clone itself: An end of the junction differs from the germline gene, which may be a read error. The gene calls are TRBV4-1 and TRBJ1-1; maybe TRBD1 (6 bases). The CDR3 runs 15 residues. CDR1 is MGHRA, CDR2 YSYEKL, per germline. The CDR3 DNA is TGCGCCAACAGCCAAGTGTCCAGGGGGAACACTGAAGCTTTCTTT. Amino acid sequence: CANSQVSRGNTEAFF.

J is TRBJ2-5 and V is TRBV18; 10 bases are shared with TRBD2. The CDR3 loop spans 16 amino acids. V dropped 4 bases and J dropped 1; count of bases not matched to a gene: 6. CDR1 KGHSH and CDR2 LQKENI come from the germline V gene. CDR3: CASSRQSGGVQETQYF. For the CDR3, the DNA is TGTGCCAGCTCACGTCAAAGCGGGGGGGTCCAAGAGACCCAGTACTTC. The complete variable domain, with remaining parts taken from reference TRBV18 and TRBJ2-5, reads NAGVMQNPRHLVRRRGQEARLRCSPMKGHSHVYWYRQLPEEGLKFMVYLQKENIIDESGMPKERFSAEFPKEGPSILRIQQVVRGDSAAYFCASSRQSGGVQETQYFGPGTRLLVL.

In regard to this clone: An end of the junction does not agree with germline; a read error may underlie this. The gene calls are TRBV18 and TRBJ1-6; 8 bases fit TRBD1. The CDR3 is 13 residues long. The V gene's germline CDR1 is KGHSH and CDR2 LQKENI. This chain's CDR3 is CASSHDDRGRVFF. CDR3 DNA sequence: TGTGCCAGCTCACACGACGACAGGGGCCGAGTTTTCTTT.

This clone was counted a single time. The chain recombines TRBV29-1 with TRBJ2-3, with D uncertain. V was pared by 7 bases and J by 5 bases, with 19 bases between. Germline V lookup: CDR1 SQVTM, CDR2 ANQGSEA. This CDR3 region has 14 residues. The CDR3 loop reads CSDSFRAGKDTQYF. The CDR3 DNA reads TGCAGCGACTCTTTCAGAGCCGGCAAAGATACGCAGTATTTT.

This clone has only one observation. This sequence joins TRBV9 and TRBJ1-1, with D unresolved. The CDR3 runs 12 residues. V was cut by 3 bases and J by 5 bases, with 8 bases left in between. The germline gives CDR1 SGDLS, CDR2 YYNGEE. This CDR3 reads CASSALRTEAFF. The DNA of the CDR3 is TGTGCCAGCAGCGCACTCCGGACTGAAGCTTTCTTT.

This clone was counted a few times. This chain connects TRBV25-1 to TRBJ2-5; TRBD2 matches at 8 bases. Germline CDR1 is MGHDK and CDR2 is SYGVNS. With 2 bases clipped from V and 0 bases from J, the junction kept 2 bases outside the gene matches. The CDR3 totals 15 residues. CDR3 nucleotides: TGTGCCAGCAGTGAAGCGGGAGGCTACCAAGAGACCCAGTACTTC. Translated: CASSEAGGYQETQYF. The complete variable domain, with remaining parts taken from reference TRBV25-1 and TRBJ2-5, reads EADIYQTPRYLVIGTGKKITLECSQTMGHDKMYWYQQDPGMELHLIHYSYGVNSTEKGDLSSESTVSRIRTEHFPLTLESARPSHTSQYLCASSEAGGYQETQYFGPGTRLLVL.

This clone was counted between two and nine times. This chain uses TRBV7-2 with TRBJ1-5, with D tentatively TRBD1 (6 bases). Germline values: CDR1 SGHTA, CDR2 FQGNSA. The ends were cut back, 4 bases at V and 0 bases at J, with 10 bases in the middle. The CDR3 runs 15 residues. CDR3 sequence reads: CASSWTVDSNQPQHF. CDR3 coding DNA: TGTGCCAGCAGCTGGACAGTGGATAGCAATCAGCCCCAGCATTTT.